The T cell receptor beta chain described here comes from a study of human T cells and chemical hapten exposure. Overall study findings and caveats: A positive correlation with patch test score was shown by PT1 expanded TCR counts. No shift was seen in TCRs above 1 in 1000 frequency with DPC sensitization.

The CDR3 is 15 residues long. Trimming removed 4 bases from V and 6 bases from J; junction bases left unmatched: 8. CDR1 LGHDT and CDR2 YNNKEL come from the germline V gene (reference sequence). Described time point: patch test 1, 2 weeks after DPC sensitization. Described treatment: therapeutic diphenylcyclopropenone sensitization with weekly scalp DPC. Sample donors consisted of patients with alopecia, aged 18 to 70 years, who were suitable for DPC. Note on this clonotype: No antigen is known for it.

Per the study methods: Sequenced samples showed a median of approximately 100,000 TCRs each, with counts running from approximately 21,000 to 630,000. TCRdb re-derived calls from the RACE reads in MiXCR, one entry per CDR3 protein. The V and J calls were determined by TCRdb, not by the authors. The sample lists around 120,000 distinct CDR3 sequences, roughly an eighth occurring once. This TCR was sampled from a man between 18 and 29 years old with alopecia areata. Some clones in this sample may be carry-over from other donors' samples. The source material was whole blood, sampled in connection with sensitization to the hapten diphenylcyclopropenone (DPC). This chain links TRBV3-1 with TRBJ2-1; TRBD2 agrees at 8 bases. CDR3 in amino acids: CASSLRGGHGNEQFF. The CDR3 DNA follows: TGTGCCAGCAGCCTTCGGGGGGGCCATGGCAATGAGCAGTTCTTC.